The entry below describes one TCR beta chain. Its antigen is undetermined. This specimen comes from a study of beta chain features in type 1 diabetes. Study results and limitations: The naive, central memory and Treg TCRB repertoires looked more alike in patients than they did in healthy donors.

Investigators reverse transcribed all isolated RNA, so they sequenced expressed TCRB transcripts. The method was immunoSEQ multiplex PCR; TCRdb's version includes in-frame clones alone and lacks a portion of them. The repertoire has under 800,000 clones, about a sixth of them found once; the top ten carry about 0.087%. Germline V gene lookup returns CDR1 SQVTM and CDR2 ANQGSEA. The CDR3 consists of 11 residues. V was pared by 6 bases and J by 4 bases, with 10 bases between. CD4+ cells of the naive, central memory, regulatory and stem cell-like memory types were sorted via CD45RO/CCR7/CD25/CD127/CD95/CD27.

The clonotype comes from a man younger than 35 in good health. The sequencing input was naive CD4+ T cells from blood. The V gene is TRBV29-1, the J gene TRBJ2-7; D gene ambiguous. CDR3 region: CSVQWGYEQYF. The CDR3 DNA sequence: TGCAGCGTCCAATGGGGTTACGAGCAGTACTTC.